The present T cell receptor (beta chain) was sequenced within a study of T-cell memory formation after mild COVID-19. TCRdb analysed the 5' RACE reads with MiXCR anew, one entry per CDR3 protein. The sample yields some 350,000 distinct CDR3 sequences, more than 15% seen once. In its sample, this clonotype was seen many times. This CDR3 region has 11 residues. Germline V gene lookup returns CDR1 KGHSH and CDR2 LQKENI. The germline V and J ends were trimmed by 6 bases and 4 bases, with 7 bases remaining between them. The sequencing sample was made of PBMCs or a T cell subset sorted from them (not recorded which). The sequence was obtained from a man between 18 and 35 years old who had mild COVID-19 (a few samples of this study predate the infection). Cell type and time point are not known. The chain joins TRBV18 to TRBJ2-7, with D unresolved. The CDR3 protein is CASSPRYEQYF. The CDR3 bases are TGTGCCAGCTCTCCGAGGTACGAGCAGTACTTC.